The rows below give T cell receptor beta chains drawn from one sample of a study of cytomegalovirus exposure and HLA in healthy donors. Using immunoSEQ multiplex PCR, the repertoire was profiled, and TCRdb retains in-frame clones only, with some absent. The sample lists around 140,000 clones; roughly 79% were seen once. Sequencing used PBMCs. The receptors derive from a woman aged 40-49 years in good health and CMV-seronegative. The CDR3 runs from the conserved cysteine through the conserved F or W. D genes are given only for firm matches.

V gene	D gene	CDR3 protein
TRBV10-3	-	CAISERANEQFF
TRBV27	-	CASSLSRRGKLFF
TRBV5-4	-	CASSRQANYGYTF
TRBV5-1	-	CASSFSGVGTDTQYF
TRBV2	-	CASRQGKGQPQHF
TRBV4-3	TRBD2	CASSPGLAGALDTQYF
TRBV7-3	-	CASSPQGWGGELFF
TRBV9	TRBD2	CASSVVSGLAPDSTDTQYF
TRBV15	-	CATSRDSGTEAFF
TRBV7-6	TRBD2	CASSLVSSGGPWGYNEQFF
TRBV28	TRBD1	CASSLLGQGILTQYF
TRBV5-4	-	CASSLDGMRYEQYF
TRBV5-1	TRBD2	CASSLDLGGSPYEQYF
TRBV10-1	TRBD1	CASRPGTGPMNTEAFF
TRBV7-8	-	CASSPTPGGEETQYF
TRBV5-1	-	CASSLEAGRGYTF
TRBV13	TRBD1	CASSLDRGQYEQFF